This T cell receptor (beta chain) is drawn from a study of beta chain features in type 1 diabetes. The whole isolated RNA underwent reverse transcription, so sequencing captured expressed TCRB transcripts. The repertoire was sequenced with immunoSEQ multiplex PCR; TCRdb's copy has only in-frame clones and lacks some. The data hold around 400,000 clones, with approximately 16% observed a single time. Germline V gene sequence: CDR1 SGHVS, CDR2 FQNEAQ. The CDR3 is 15 amino acids. Trimming took 5 bases from V and 9 from J; bases not matched to a gene: 7. The receptor was isolated from a young woman in good health. The sample was naive CD4+ T cells from blood. The gene calls are TRBV7-8 and TRBJ2-2; 12 bases line up with TRBD2. DNA of the CDR3: TGTGCCAGCAGCAGGGGGACTAGCGGGTCTAGGGAGCTGTTTTTT. The encoded protein is CASSRGTSGSRELFF.